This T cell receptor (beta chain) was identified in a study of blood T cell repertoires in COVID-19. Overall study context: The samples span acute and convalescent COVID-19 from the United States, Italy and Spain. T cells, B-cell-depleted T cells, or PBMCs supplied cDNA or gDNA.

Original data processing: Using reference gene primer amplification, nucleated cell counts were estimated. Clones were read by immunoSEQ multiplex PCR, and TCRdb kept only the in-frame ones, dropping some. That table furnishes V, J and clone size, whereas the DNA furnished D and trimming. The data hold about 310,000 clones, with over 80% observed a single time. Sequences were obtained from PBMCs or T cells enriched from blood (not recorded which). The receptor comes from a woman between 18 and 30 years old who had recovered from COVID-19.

This chain's CDR3 is CASSSNTGFYGYTF. CDR3 nucleotides: TGTGCCAGCAGCTCGAATACCGGGTTTTATGGCTACACCTTC. The chain has TRBV5-6 and TRBJ1-2; D is unclear. Germline values: CDR1 SGHDT, CDR2 YYEEEE. CDR3 size: 14 residues. The ends were cut back, 3 bases at V and 5 bases at J, with 14 bases in the middle.